Below, 18 T cell receptor beta chains from the same sample are listed, as sequenced in a study of blood T cells in healthy people across ages. The second PCR ran about 6 to 11 cycles with a sample-barcoded 5' primer and J-beta primers. One entry per CDR3 protein results from TCRdb running MiXCR on the 5' RACE reads. Of fewer than 2,000,000 distinct CDR3 sequences in the sample, about 31% were seen once. Material: blood. The receptor set was obtained from a woman in her twenties or thirties in good health.

The genes are TRBV7-9 and TRBJ2-5; TRBD1 matches at 7 bases. The V segment lost 6 bases and the J segment 2 bases; nucleotides outside the gene matches: 9. This CDR3 contains 15 residues. The germline CDR1 and CDR2 sequences are SEHNR and FQNEAQ (reference sequence). In DNA, the CDR3 is TGTGCCAGCAGACCCGAGGGACAGAGACAAGAGACCCAGTACTTC. This sequence encodes CASRPEGQRQETQYF.

This clonotype was observed many times. The chain combines TRBV10-3 with TRBJ2-1, with a possible D match to TRBD2 (6 bases). This CDR3 contains 13 residues. Germline CDR1 and CDR2: ENHRY and SYGVKD. Trimming took 6 bases from V and 8 from J, leaving 14 bases between them. The CDR3 nucleotides read TGTGCCATCAGAGATCAGGGAGGCGATGAGCAGTTCTTC. This codes for CAIRDQGGDEQFF.

This chain's CDR3 is CASRIVKVVGGYEQYF. The CDR3 DNA sequence: TGTGCCAGCAGAATTGTGAAAGTGGTAGGGGGCTACGAGCAGTACTTC. The J gene is TRBJ2-7, the V gene TRBV6-1; D might be TRBD1 (6 bases). The germline V and J ends were trimmed by 6 bases and 3 bases, with 21 bases remaining between them. The CDR3 runs to 16 residues. The germline V gene encodes CDR1 MNHNS and CDR2 SASEGT.

V gene TRBV9 combines with J gene TRBJ2-7; D not resolved. The germline V gene has CDR1 SGDLS and CDR2 YYNGEE. The V and J ends lost 3 bases and 0 bases respectively, with 4 bases between them. The CDR3 is 12 residues long. The CDR3 region has the DNA TGTGCCAGCAGCGGCTTCTCCTACGAGCAGTACTTC. Translating it yields CASSGFSYEQYF.

The rearrangement links TRBV20-1 to TRBJ2-1; 11 bases align to TRBD2. V lost 3 bases to trimming and J lost 3 bases; unmatched junction nucleotides: 7. The CDR3 consists of 16 residues. Germline V gene data show CDR1 as DFQATT and CDR2 as SNEGSKA (reference sequence). CDR3 coding DNA: TGCAGTGCTAGGCTACTAGCGGGAGATCACTACAATGAGCAGTTCTTC. Translation gives CSARLLAGDHYNEQFF.

In its sample, this clonotype was seen many times. V gene TRBV29-1 combines with J gene TRBJ2-7; 10 bases align to TRBD1. The junction had 8 bases not matched to a gene; V was cut back by 7 bases and J by 2 bases. The CDR3 is 14 amino acids. CDR1 is SQVTM, CDR2 ANQGSEA, per germline. The CDR3 sequence: CSAAQDRGTYEQYF. The DNA of the CDR3 is TGCAGCGCCGCTCAGGACAGGGGGACCTACGAGCAGTACTTC.

This clonotype was recorded a few times. The chain combines TRBV20-1 with TRBJ1-1; D call uncertain. Between the trimmed V and J ends, which lost 0 bases and 8 bases, there was a span of 16 bases. CDR3 length: 14 residues. CDR1 DFQATT and CDR2 SNEGSKA come from the germline V gene (reference sequence). In DNA form, the CDR3 reads TGCAGTGCTAGAGATCGGATTGGGCGCGTAGAAGCTTTCTTT. It encodes CSARDRIGRVEAFF.

This clonotype was detected a few times. The chain combines TRBV3-1 with TRBJ2-3; possibly TRBD1 for D (6 bases). The length of the CDR3 is 14 residues. The germline V gene encodes CDR1 LGHDT and CDR2 YNNKEL (reference sequence). The V gene lost 8 bases and the J gene lost 0 bases, with 12 bases spanning the gap. In nucleotides, the CDR3 is TGTGCCAGCGGAAAGACAGGTAGCACAGATACGCAGTATTTT. Its translation is CASGKTGSTDTQYF.

To note about this clonotype: This may be a read error, as it is one base from a much larger clone. CDR3 sequence reads: CSVREEGRYGYTF. Written as DNA, the CDR3 is TGCAGCGTTCGCGAAGAAGGCCGCTATGGCTACACCTTC. The V call is TRBV29-1, the J call TRBJ1-2; D gene ambiguous. The V and J ends lost 5 bases and 4 bases respectively, with 14 bases between them. CDR1 is SQVTM, CDR2 ANQGSEA, per germline. The CDR3 sequence is 13 residues long.

This clonotype was counted a single time. The V and J genes are TRBV9 and TRBJ1-2, with 8 bases aligning to TRBD1. Looked up from germline, CDR1 is SGDLS and CDR2 is YYNGEE. There are 14 residues in the CDR3. The J segment lost 6 bases and the V segment lost 3 bases, leaving 7 bases of the junction unmatched. CDR3 DNA sequence: TGTGCCAGCAGCGCGCGGACAGGGTATGATGGCTACACCTTC. Amino acid sequence: CASSARTGYDGYTF.

This clonotype was picked up a small number of times. In DNA form, the CDR3 reads TGCGCCAGCAGTAAGACCGGGACTAGCGAGAAAGATACGCAGTATTTT. Translation gives CASSKTGTSEKDTQYF. This chain links TRBV10-1 with TRBJ2-3; 10 bases line up with TRBD2. The germline gives CDR1 WNHNN, CDR2 SYGVQD (reference sequence). This CDR3 contains 16 residues. J lost 5 bases, V lost 5 bases, and 10 bases had no gene match.

This clonotype was recorded a few times. The rearrangement uses TRBV5-1 and TRBJ2-1; 9 bases agree with TRBD2. The CDR3 totals 15 residues. The ends lost 3 bases at V and 6 bases at J; junction bases unmatched: 7. In germline, CDR1 is SGHRS, CDR2 YFSETQ. CDR3 loop: CASSSLAGTVNEQFF. Here the CDR3 DNA reads TGCGCCAGCAGCTCCCTAGCGGGGACAGTCAATGAGCAGTTCTTC.

The gene calls are TRBV5-1 and TRBJ1-2; no reliable D call. The CDR3 loop spans 15 amino acids. Germline loops: CDR1 SGHRS, CDR2 YFSETQ. The V end lost 0 bases, the J end lost 5 bases, and 14 bases lay between the germline ends. The CDR3 protein is CASSLAVAEGYGYTF. The CDR3 bases are TGCGCCAGCAGCTTGGCGGTGGCGGAGGGATATGGCTACACCTTC.

The rearrangement joins TRBV2 to TRBJ2-2; D ambiguous. Looked up from germline, CDR1 is SNHLY and CDR2 is FYNNEI. V lost 4 bases to trimming and J lost 10 bases, with 7 bases between them. The CDR3 contains 11 residues. Written as DNA, the CDR3 is TGTGCCAGCAGTGCCCGCGAGGAGCTGTTTTTT. This sequence encodes CASSAREELFF.

The chain carries TRBV6-5 and TRBJ1-2; no definite D call. The germline V gene encodes CDR1 MNHEY and CDR2 SVGAGI. Trimming took off 0 bases at V and 2 bases at J, with 16 bases between the two ends. The CDR3 has 17 amino acids. The chain's CDR3 is CASSYSVSTAHNYGYTF. In nucleotides, the CDR3 is TGTGCCAGCAGTTACTCCGTCTCCACGGCCCACAACTATGGCTACACCTTC.

This clonotype was recorded a few times. V gene TRBV4-1 combines with J gene TRBJ2-5, with D hard to call. The CDR3 extends over 13 amino acids. The germline CDR1 and CDR2 sequences are MGHRA and YSYEKL. V lost 4 bases, J lost 1 base, and 7 bases lay in between. This CDR3 reads CASSRWTQETQYF. The CDR3 DNA reads as TGCGCCAGCAGCCGATGGACCCAAGAGACCCAGTACTTC.

This clonotype was observed at least ten times. The chain links TRBV20-1 to TRBJ2-3; 8 nucleotides align to TRBD2. CDR1 is DFQATT, CDR2 SNEGSKA, per germline (reference sequence). V dropped 5 bases and J dropped 1; count of bases not matched to a gene: 11. CDR3 length: 16 amino acids. CDR3 amino acids: CSAGRVETSGTDTQYF. Written as DNA, the CDR3 is TGCAGTGCTGGGAGGGTCGAGACTAGCGGCACAGATACGCAGTATTTT.

The gene calls are TRBV27 and TRBJ2-3, with D maybe TRBD1 (5 bases). In germline, CDR1 is MNHEY, CDR2 SMNVEV (reference sequence). V gave up 1 base and J gave up 2 bases, with 10 bases separating them. The CDR3 is 15 residues long. CDR3 nucleotides: TGTGCCAGCAGTTTATACAGGCCAGTCACAGATACGCAGTATTTT. Translated: CASSLYRPVTDTQYF.